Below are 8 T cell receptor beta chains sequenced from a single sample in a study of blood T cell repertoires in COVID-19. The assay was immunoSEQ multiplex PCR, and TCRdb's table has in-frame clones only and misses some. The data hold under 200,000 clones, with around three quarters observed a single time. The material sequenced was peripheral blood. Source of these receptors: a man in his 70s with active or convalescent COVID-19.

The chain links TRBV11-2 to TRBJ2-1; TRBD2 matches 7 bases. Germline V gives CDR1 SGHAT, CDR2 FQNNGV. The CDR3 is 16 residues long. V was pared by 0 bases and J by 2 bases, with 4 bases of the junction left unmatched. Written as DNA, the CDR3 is TGTGCCAGCAGCTTAGAAAGGACTAGACCCTACAATGAGCAGTTCTTC. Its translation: CASSLERTRPYNEQFF.

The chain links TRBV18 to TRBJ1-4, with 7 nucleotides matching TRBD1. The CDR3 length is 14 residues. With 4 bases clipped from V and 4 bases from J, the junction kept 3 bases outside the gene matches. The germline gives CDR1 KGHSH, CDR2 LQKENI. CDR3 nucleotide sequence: TGTGCCAGCTCACTCGGGACAGATAATGAAAAACTGTTTTTT. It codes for CASSLGTDNEKLFF. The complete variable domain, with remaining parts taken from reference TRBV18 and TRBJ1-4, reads NAGVMQNPRHLVRRRGQEARLRCSPMKGHSHVYWYRQLPEEGLKFMVYLQKENIIDESGMPKERFSAEFPKEGPSILRIQQVVRGDSAAYFCASSLGTDNEKLFFGSGTQLSVL.

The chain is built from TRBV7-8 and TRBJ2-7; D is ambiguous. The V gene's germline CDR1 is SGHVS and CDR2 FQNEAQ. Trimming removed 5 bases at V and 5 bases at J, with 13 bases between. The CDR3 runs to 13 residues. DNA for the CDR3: TGTGCCAGCAGCCGCAGCAGGAACCACGAGCAGTACTTC. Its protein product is CASSRSRNHEQYF.

CDR3 residues: CASSPGQGGSLFDTEAFF. The CDR3 DNA is TGTGCCAGCAGTCCCGGACAGGGGGGGAGTCTTTTTGACACTGAAGCTTTCTTT. The V and J genes are TRBV25-1 and TRBJ1-1, with 10 bases identical to TRBD1. With 5 bases clipped from V and 3 bases from J, the junction kept 15 bases outside the gene matches. The CDR3 has 18 amino acids. Looked up from germline, CDR1 is MGHDK and CDR2 is SYGVNS.

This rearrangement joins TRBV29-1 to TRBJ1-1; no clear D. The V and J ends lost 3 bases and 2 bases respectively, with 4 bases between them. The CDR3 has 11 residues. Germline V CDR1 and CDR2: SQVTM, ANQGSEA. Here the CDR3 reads CSVDKNTEAFF. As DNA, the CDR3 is TGCAGCGTTGATAAAAACACTGAAGCTTTCTTT.

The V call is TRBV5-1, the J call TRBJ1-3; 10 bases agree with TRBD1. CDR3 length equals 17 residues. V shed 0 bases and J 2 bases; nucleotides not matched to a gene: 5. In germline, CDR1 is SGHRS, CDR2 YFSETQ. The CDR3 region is CASSLGPTGGTGNTIYF. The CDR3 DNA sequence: TGCGCCAGCAGCTTGGGACCGACAGGGGGCACTGGAAACACCATATATTTT.

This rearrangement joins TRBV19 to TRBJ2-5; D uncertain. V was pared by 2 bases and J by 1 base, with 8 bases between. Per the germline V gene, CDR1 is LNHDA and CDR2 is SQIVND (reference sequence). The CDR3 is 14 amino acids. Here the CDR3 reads CASSIMAGQETQYF. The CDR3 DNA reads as TGTGCCAGTAGTATAATGGCAGGCCAAGAGACCCAGTACTTC.

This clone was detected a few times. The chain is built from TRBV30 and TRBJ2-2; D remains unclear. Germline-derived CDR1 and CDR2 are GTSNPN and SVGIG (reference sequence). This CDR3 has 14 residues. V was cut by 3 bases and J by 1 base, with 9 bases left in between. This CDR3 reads CAWRSLVNTGELFF. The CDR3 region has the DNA TGTGCCTGGAGGAGTCTGGTGAACACCGGGGAGCTGTTTTTT. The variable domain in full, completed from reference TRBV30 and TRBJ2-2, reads SQTIHQWPATLVQPVGSPLSLECTVEGTSNPNLYWYRQAAGRGLQLLFYSVGIGQISSEVPQNLSASRPQDRQFILSSKKLLLSDSGFYLCAWRSLVNTGELFFGEGSRLTVL.